The sequence of this TCR beta chain was determined in a study of CD8 T cells in Susac syndrome (dated by TCRdb to between 2017 and 2020). At the level of the whole study: Of the Susac syndrome patients who were sequenced, about 6 had clinically active disease and roughly eight were in clinical remission. At blood withdrawal, Susac syndrome patients were either therapy-naive, taking corticosteroids (in some cases with IVIg as well), or taking IVIg alone. Repertoire sequencing was used to test whether CD8+ T cell activation and differentiation in Susac syndrome was antigen driven. General conclusions and limits of the study: The TCR sequencing and HLA analysis was acknowledged to have included a relatively small number of individuals. In the CD4+ T cell repertoire of Susac syndrome patients, clonal expansion was not detected.

About this clonotype: Its antigen is not yet known. Qualities for individual bases were not recorded, and no much larger clone is one base off.

RNA was extracted using the RNeasy kit, and roughly 0.5 to 1 microgram was reverse transcribed with random hexamers. TCR beta CDR3 regions were amplified with the immunoSEQ multiplex PCR assay covering 54 Vbeta and 13 Jbeta segments. PCR amplification bias was corrected by using a synthetic template baseline for primer optimization and computational correction. The authors' pipeline ran thus. Only productive sequences were kept, with reads annotated to V, D and J genes according to IMGT and analyzed in immunoSEQ Analyzer. To calculate clonality, Shannon entropy was normalized by log2 of the number of productive unique sequences and then subtracted from one. For each patient and control, public and private clones were evaluated among the 100 most prevalent clones. Susac-specific clones were defined as absent from healthy and MS cohorts, around 970 published viral clones and other ImmuneACCESS disease sequences. Starting from the raw public reads, TCRdb applied fastp trimming at Q25, assembled clones with MiXCR and retained in-frame beta chains. Records with the same CDR3 protein are collapsed into one entry carrying the most frequent genes and DNA. TCRdb assigned the V and J calls; the authors' analysis was not used. The sample table records around 150,000 distinct CDR3 sequences; nearly 97% of these occur just once. Of the sample, less than 0.085% is held by the ten largest clones.

CDR1 and CDR2 (MNHEY, SVGAGI) derive from the germline V gene. V loses 6 bases at its end and J loses 2 bases; junction bases beyond the gene matches: 5. Taken from cysteine to phenylalanine, the CDR3 has 14 residues. Only CDR3 DNA is held: 42 bases, read in frame from base 1. Peripheral blood CD8+ and CD4+ T cells from healthy donors, Susac syndrome patients and multiple sclerosis patients were profiled using high-throughput TCR beta sequencing. The Susac syndrome patients fulfilled recently defined diagnostic criteria for either definite or probable disease. Bulk CD8+ and CD4+ T cells were purified magnetically by negative isolation, whereas CD8+ TEMRA cells were enriched by FACS. Blood was collected in EDTA tubes and processed within 24 hours, with PBMCs isolated through density gradient centrifugation. PBMCs destined for TCR sequencing were cryopreserved in liquid nitrogen and later thawed in a 37 °C water bath. The sorted or isolated CD4+, CD8+ and CD8+ TEMRA cells reached a purity of at least 90%.

Rearrangement joined TRBV6-5 to TRBJ1-2, with 8 central nucleotides matching TRBD1. The TCR originated in a human donor with Susac syndrome. What was sequenced was CD4+ T cells from PBMCs. CDR3 reads: CASRRGQANYGYTF. The nucleotides read TGTGCCAGCAGGCGGGGACAGGCAAACTATGGCTACACCTTC.